This T cell receptor beta chain was observed in a study of beta chain features in type 1 diabetes. Study-level results: Moderate but significant shortening of TCRB CDR3s was recorded in all four CD4+ subsets from Type 1 diabetes patients.

Germline-derived CDR1 and CDR2 are SGHRS and YFSETQ. V dropped 2 bases and J dropped 9; count of bases not matched to a gene: 9. The CDR3 totals 15 residues. Expressed TCRB transcripts were sequenced, since all the RNA that had been isolated was reverse transcribed. The assay was immunoSEQ multiplex PCR, and TCRdb's table has in-frame clones only and misses some. The profile covers 250,000 to 300,000 clones, with 14% appearing a single time and roughly 0.018% taken by the ten largest. Each of the CD4+ naive, central memory, regulatory and stem cell-like memory populations was sorted via CD45RO/CCR7/CD25/CD127/CD95/CD27. Purity exceeding 98% was reached by all sorted populations. The sample holds a few counts of this clone. Its antigen is still unknown.

V usage is TRBV5-1 and J usage is TRBJ2-1, with 9 bases that match TRBD2. The origin of this receptor is a man under 40 with type 1 diabetes. The source material was naive CD4+ T cells from blood. CDR3 bases: TGCGCCAGCAGCTTCGGTGCGGGAGGGCCCGGTGAGCAGTTCTTC. This gives the protein CASSFGAGGPGEQFF.